This entry is about one TCR beta chain. TCRdb keeps only in-frame clones here, not all; method: immunoSEQ multiplex PCR. The sample records 2 million to 2.5 million clones, approximately 94% being singletons. Germline assignment: CDR1 MNHNS and CDR2 SASEGT. This CDR3 spans 15 amino acids. Trimming took 6 bases from V and 1 from J, leaving 13 bases between them. The data belong to a study of shared clonotypes between healthy human individuals. The chain joins TRBV6-1 to TRBJ2-1; tentatively, D is TRBD2 (5 bases). Sequencing used naive CD4+ T cells sorted from blood. Subset meaning: CD45RA+ positively selected. This TCR was sampled from a man aged 18 to 30 in good health. Here the CDR3 reads CASSLEGFSYNEQFF. The CDR3 DNA reads TGTGCCAGCAGCCTCGAGGGCTTTTCCTACAATGAGCAGTTCTTC.